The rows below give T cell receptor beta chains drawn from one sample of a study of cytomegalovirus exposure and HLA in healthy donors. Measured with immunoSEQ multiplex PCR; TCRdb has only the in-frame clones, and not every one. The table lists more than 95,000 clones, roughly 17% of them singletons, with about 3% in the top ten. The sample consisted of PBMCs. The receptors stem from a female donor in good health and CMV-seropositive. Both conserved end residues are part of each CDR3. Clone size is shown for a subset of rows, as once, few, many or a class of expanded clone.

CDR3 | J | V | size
CASSLRPGQGFYEQYF | TRBJ2-7 | TRBV5-6 | .
CASAGLAGGDEQYF | TRBJ2-7 | TRBV5-1 | .
CASSPGTVNQPQHF | TRBJ1-5 | TRBV6-5 | .
CASSPTGQYSNQPQHF | TRBJ1-5 | TRBV5-1 | few
CASSPGQGAVDEQFF | TRBJ2-1 | TRBV4-3 | .
CASSEQPQHF | TRBJ1-5 | TRBV6-6 | few
CASSQEVAGVINEQFF | TRBJ2-1 | TRBV4-1 | .
CASSPRTGVYYGYTF | TRBJ1-2 | TRBV21-1 | .
CASLKTRQGRTEAFF | TRBJ1-1 | TRBV28 | few
CASSLQGTGGKDSEAFF | TRBJ1-1 | TRBV4-1 | few
CASGRNTEAFF | TRBJ1-1 | TRBV25-1 | .
CASPGEWGYGYTF | TRBJ1-2 | TRBV30 | .
CASSPEASVEAFF | TRBJ1-1 | TRBV18 | few
CASSYSHLAGGEQYF | TRBJ2-7 | TRBV6-6 | .
CASSQGLAGTSYEQYF | TRBJ2-7 | TRBV4-1 | few
CASNPWGSGSTDTQYF | TRBJ2-3 | TRBV5-4 | once
CASGTGTNMGTDTQYF | TRBJ2-3 | TRBV5-4 | .
CSVEGQGLKGEAFF | TRBJ1-1 | TRBV29-1 | .
CASSQVSSVRDTEAFF | TRBJ1-1 | TRBV4-2 | .
CASSELGEGYNEQFF | TRBJ2-1 | TRBV2 | few
CASSLGLAGGNVLTF | TRBJ2-6 | TRBV5-4 | few
CASSELGQGGSPLHF | TRBJ1-6 | TRBV2 | few
CAWGMGARNTIYF | TRBJ1-3 | TRBV30 | few
CASRLAGSGGDTQYF | TRBJ2-3 | TRBV6-1 | few
CASSTQQGWNYGYTF | TRBJ1-2 | TRBV19 | .
CASSQGTAGNTIYF | TRBJ1-3 | TRBV5-1 | few
CASRNTRDRPYEQYF | TRBJ2-7 | TRBV28 | .
CASSRTGTGGYNEQFF | TRBJ2-1 | TRBV5-4 | .
CASSPSSLLGMETQYF | TRBJ2-5 | TRBV4-2 | .
CASSQERESDTEAFF | TRBJ1-1 | TRBV4-1 | .
CASSRILAVTYEQYF | TRBJ2-7 | TRBV4-3 | few
CASSSLLSFYGYTF | TRBJ1-2 | TRBV6-6 | few
CASGAFYNEQFF | TRBJ2-1 | TRBV6-5 | .
CASSFRQGRAFF | TRBJ1-1 | TRBV7-2 | .
CASSFMNTEAFF | TRBJ1-1 | TRBV7-2 | .
CASSQVSPPVSPLHF | TRBJ1-6 | TRBV4-3 | .
CASSTPTASESYEQYF | TRBJ2-7 | TRBV7-9 | few
CASSYGTSGTYEQYF | TRBJ2-7 | TRBV6-5 | .
CASSPTGSADTQYF | TRBJ2-3 | TRBV18 | .
CASRQEPDTGELFF | TRBJ2-2 | TRBV4-3 | .
CASSSNTEAFF | TRBJ1-1 | TRBV7-9 | few
CASSLGGIGSEKLFF | TRBJ1-4 | TRBV7-9 | .
CSAREQGEAFF | TRBJ1-1 | TRBV20-1 | few
CASSLSRTGEEAFF | TRBJ1-1 | TRBV5-1 | few
CSSQGSAEAFF | TRBJ1-1 | TRBV29-1 | few
CASSYSPGGNYEQYF | TRBJ2-7 | TRBV6-5 | few
CASSPTYDTQYF | TRBJ2-3 | TRBV28 | .
CASSDNRGRWTEAFF | TRBJ1-1 | TRBV5-1 | .
CASSKGIQGAGSTEAFF | TRBJ1-1 | TRBV5-6 | .
CASSPNGLGGDEQYF | TRBJ2-7 | TRBV5-1 | few
CASSGDYRSHNEQFF | TRBJ2-1 | TRBV6-1 | .
CASSSIGNTIYF | TRBJ1-3 | TRBV19 | .
CASSLVRAVYEQYF | TRBJ2-7 | TRBV7-2 | .
CASSDQVLNEQFF | TRBJ2-1 | TRBV6-4 | few
CSVTGLSYEQYF | TRBJ2-7 | TRBV29-1 | .
CSVPGGTDNSPLHF | TRBJ1-6 | TRBV29-1 | few